These 25 T cell receptor beta chains came from one sample sequenced in a study of shared T cell receptors in the human thymus. Method: immunoSEQ multiplex PCR; TCRdb's copy keeps in-frame clones and lacks some. The profile covers approximately 580,000 clones, with around three quarters appearing a single time and approximately 0.013% taken by the ten largest. This same sample was also part of a study on human thymus T cells.

The sequenced material came from thymocytes. The receptors stem from a boy in the first two years of life with a congenital heart defect.

V gene TRBV27 combines with J gene TRBJ2-5; 15 bases fit TRBD2. Trimming cost V 4 bases and J 2 bases; bases outside gene matches: 8. The CDR3 is made up of 18 amino acids. Per germline, CDR1 MNHEY and CDR2 SMNVEV (reference sequence). Here the CDR3 DNA reads TGTGCCAGCAGTTCCGGACTAGCGGGAGGGCTGAGGCAAGAGACCCAGTACTTC. Encoded protein: CASSSGLAGGLRQETQYF.

Concerning this clone itself: In the same sample, other DNA sequences code for this CDR3. The chain links TRBV5-1 to TRBJ2-7; 7 nucleotides align to TRBD2. The CDR3 has 14 residues. CDR1 is SGHRS, CDR2 YFSETQ, per germline. J was trimmed by 0 bases and V by 4 bases; bases with no gene match: 4. The CDR3 region is CASSTRTSSYEQYF. CDR3 coding DNA: TGCGCCAGCAGCACCCGGACTAGCTCCTACGAGCAGTACTTC.

A single count supports this clone. The CDR3 DNA is TGTGCCAGCAGCGTATGGGAGACTAGCGGGACGGGCGGGGAGCTGTTTTTT. As protein: CASSVWETSGTGGELFF. This chain joins TRBV9 and TRBJ2-2, with 11 bases that match TRBD2. After removal of 1 base from V and 7 bases from J, the junction contained 9 bases not matched to a gene. This CDR3 has 17 residues. Germline assignment: CDR1 SGDLS and CDR2 YYNGEE.

The genes are TRBV5-4 and TRBJ2-1, with 11 bases that match TRBD2. The germline CDR1 and CDR2 sequences are SGHNT and YYREEE (reference sequence). The J segment lost 6 bases and the V segment lost 2 bases, leaving 4 bases of the junction unmatched. The CDR3 sequence is 15 residues long. CDR3: CASSFGLAGGNEQFF. CDR3 coding DNA: TGTGCCAGCAGCTTCGGGCTAGCGGGGGGCAATGAGCAGTTCTTC.

The chain has TRBV5-1 and TRBJ1-4, with 11 bases identical to TRBD1. Germline V gene sequence: CDR1 SGHRS, CDR2 YFSETQ. Trimming removed 1 base from V and 3 bases from J; junction bases left unmatched: 8. The CDR3 has 18 residues. This CDR3 reads CASSLSGQGGSPNEKLFF. CDR3 sequence (DNA): TGCGCCAGCAGCTTGTCGGGACAGGGGGGGTCCCCTAATGAAAAACTGTTTTTT.

V and J are TRBV18 and TRBJ1-5; TRBD1 matches 8 bases. The CDR3 covers 17 residues. V shed 2 bases and J 1 base; nucleotides not matched to a gene: 7. Per germline, CDR1 KGHSH and CDR2 LQKENI. The CDR3 sequence: CASSPDRDRRSNQPQHF. CDR3 coding DNA: TGTGCCAGCTCACCAGACCGGGACAGGCGCAGCAATCAGCCCCAGCATTTT.

The chain uses TRBV7-8 and TRBJ2-7; 8 bases match TRBD1. The CDR3 runs to 16 residues. Germline assignment: CDR1 SGHVS and CDR2 FQNEAQ. V trimming: 1 base; J trimming: 5 bases; junction bases outside the gene matches: 10. CDR3 nucleotide sequence: TGTGCCAGCAGCTTAGTGGGGGGCAGGGGGCAGGACGAGCAGTACTTC. Its protein is CASSLVGGRGQDEQYF.

This chain links TRBV4-1 with TRBJ2-1, with a possible D match to TRBD2 (5 bases). Trimming pared 3 bases from V and 3 bases from J, leaving 15 bases between. The CDR3 consists of 16 residues. Germline CDR1 reads MGHRA; CDR2 reads YSYEKL. CDR3 sequence reads: CASSHLDNRDYNEQFF. The CDR3, as DNA: TGCGCCAGCAGCCACCTAGACAACCGGGACTACAATGAGCAGTTCTTC.

There are a few counts of this clone. The V call is TRBV4-1, the J call TRBJ1-2; 8 bases are shared with TRBD1. The CDR3 has 17 residues. Germline-derived CDR1 and CDR2 are MGHRA and YSYEKL. The V gene end was trimmed by 3 bases and the J gene end by 2 bases; junction bases not matched to a gene: 11. In nucleotides, the CDR3 is TGCGCCAGCAGCCATCCTTCGGGACAGGATGACAACTATGGCTACACCTTC. Residues: CASSHPSGQDDNYGYTF.

This clone appeared a few times. The rearrangement uses TRBV4-3 and TRBJ2-7, with 11 positions matching TRBD2. J gave up 2 bases and V 3 bases, and 6 bases lay outside the gene matches. Germline V gives CDR1 LGHNA, CDR2 YSLEER. CDR3 length: 16 residues. The CDR3 sequence: CASSQSLAGDPYEQYF. Here the CDR3 DNA reads TGCGCCAGCAGCCAGTCACTAGCGGGAGATCCCTACGAGCAGTACTTC.

The chain uses TRBV7-9 and TRBJ2-1, with TRBD1 matching over 9 bases. The germline V gene has CDR1 SEHNR and CDR2 FQNEAQ (reference sequence). The CDR3 totals 16 residues. Unmatched junction bases numbered 3, after V lost 2 bases and J lost 1 base. The CDR3 is CASSLPGQGSYNEQFF. In nucleotides, the CDR3 is TGTGCCAGCAGCTTACCAGGACAGGGGTCCTACAATGAGCAGTTCTTC.

CDR3 sequence (DNA): TGTGCCAGCAGCGGGAGCAGCAATGAGCAGTTCTTC. Translation gives CASSGSSNEQFF. The V call is TRBV9, the J call TRBJ2-1; D is ambiguous. Germline assignment: CDR1 SGDLS and CDR2 YYNGEE. The CDR3 sequence is 12 residues long. The V end was cut by 3 bases, the J end by 6 bases, with 7 bases between. Full variable domain (remainder filled in from reference TRBV9 and TRBJ2-1): DSGVTQTPKHLITATGQRVTLRCSPRSGDLSVYWYQQSLDQGLQFLIQYYNGEERAKGNILERFSAQQFPDLHSELNLSSLELGDSALYFCASSGSSNEQFFGPGTRLTVL.

This rearrangement joins TRBV25-1 to TRBJ2-1; D possibly corresponds to TRBD1 (5 bases). CDR1 MGHDK and CDR2 SYGVNS come from the germline V gene. The V end lost 0 bases, the J end lost 1 base, and 16 bases lay between the germline ends. The CDR3 consists of 18 residues. CDR3 coding DNA: TGTGCCAGCAGTGAATATACCCCAGGGATGGGTTCCTACAATGAGCAGTTCTTC. This encodes CASSEYTPGMGSYNEQFF.

The rearrangement joins TRBV4-1 to TRBJ2-7, with TRBD1 as a possible D gene (6 bases). With 2 bases removed from V and 6 bases from J, the gap between germline ends came to 17 bases. This CDR3 comprises 15 residues. Germline V gene sequence: CDR1 MGHRA, CDR2 YSYEKL. DNA of the CDR3: TGCGCCAGCAGCCAACTCAACAGGGAGTACTCCGAGCAGTACTTC. This encodes CASSQLNREYSEQYF.

CDR3 in DNA: TGTGCCAGCAGCGGTACAGGGGGCTGCTCTGGAAACACCATATATTTT. It is translated as CASSGTGGCSGNTIYF. This chain connects TRBV5-6 to TRBJ1-3, with 9 bases fitting TRBD1. Germline loops: CDR1 SGHDT, CDR2 YYEEEE. V lost 4 bases and J lost 0; bases outside the gene matches: 5. This CDR3 is 16 amino acids long.

This chain links TRBV18 with TRBJ2-3; 10 bases map to TRBD2. V dropped 0 bases and J dropped 12; count of bases not matched to a gene: 3. The CDR3 contains 13 residues. The V gene's germline CDR1 is KGHSH and CDR2 LQKENI. This CDR3 reads CASSPPSGRAQYF. The CDR3 DNA follows: TGTGCCAGCTCACCACCAAGCGGGAGGGCCCAGTATTTT.

The V call is TRBV6-1, the J call TRBJ2-2; TRBD2 matches at 7 bases. The junction had 9 bases not matched to a gene; V was cut back by 5 bases and J by 9 bases. CDR1 is MNHNS and CDR2 is SASEGT in the germline V gene. This CDR3 comprises 14 residues. The DNA for the CDR3 is TGTGCCAGCAGTCTCAGTCCGGGAGGCTGGGAGCTGTTTTTT. Translation: CASSLSPGGWELFF.

The J gene is TRBJ1-5, the V gene TRBV10-1; D may be TRBD1 (6 bases). Looked up from germline, CDR1 is WNHNN and CDR2 is SYGVQD (reference sequence). This CDR3 has 20 amino acids. Trimming took off 9 bases at V and 0 bases at J, with 30 bases between the two ends. CDR3: CARDRSTDRQRFYSNQPQHF. The CDR3 DNA follows: TGCGCCAGGGACCGGTCTACAGACAGGCAAAGATTTTATAGCAATCAGCCCCAGCATTTT.

The chain has TRBV5-1 and TRBJ2-1, with 9 bases that match TRBD2. CDR3 length equals 16 residues. Per the germline V gene, CDR1 is SGHRS and CDR2 is YFSETQ. The V gene end was trimmed by 0 bases and the J gene end by 9 bases; junction bases not matched to a gene: 10. This CDR3 is CASSLDRREGDSEQFF. The DNA of the CDR3 is TGCGCCAGCAGCTTGGATCGGCGGGAGGGGGACAGTGAGCAGTTCTTC.

V and J are TRBV15 and TRBJ2-1; 13 nucleotides match TRBD2. Trimming removed 6 bases from V and 0 bases from J; junction bases left unmatched: 17. CDR3 length equals 21 residues. Per the germline V gene, CDR1 is LNHNV and CDR2 is YYDKDF (reference sequence). The chain's CDR3 is CATRPNRGTSGVRSSYNEQFF. In DNA form, the CDR3 reads TGTGCCACCAGACCAAATCGGGGGACTAGCGGGGTCAGGAGCTCCTACAATGAGCAGTTCTTC.

The gene calls are TRBV6-1 and TRBJ2-5, with D possibly being TRBD1 (6 bases). The germline V and J ends were trimmed by 3 bases and 2 bases, with 10 bases remaining between them. Germline assignment: CDR1 MNHNS and CDR2 SASEGT. The CDR3 spans 14 residues. This CDR3 reads CASSDTGPQETQYF. In nucleotides, the CDR3 is TGTGCCAGCAGTGATACAGGGCCACAAGAGACCCAGTACTTC.

There are a few counts of this clone. The rearrangement links TRBV14 to TRBJ2-7, with D tentatively TRBD2 (6 bases). CDR3 length: 14 amino acids. Trimming stripped 4 bases from V and 3 bases from J, with 13 bases between. Germline CDR1 reads SGHDN; CDR2 reads FVKESK. This chain's CDR3 is CASSLGLYFYEQYF. In DNA form, the CDR3 reads TGTGCCAGCAGCCTGGGACTGTACTTCTACGAGCAGTACTTC.

The chain carries TRBV30 and TRBJ2-1; 8 bases map to TRBD2. Germline values: CDR1 GTSNPN, CDR2 SVGIG (reference sequence). The CDR3 length is 14 residues. V shed 2 bases, J shed 10 bases, and the junction held 10 bases outside the gene matches. CDR3 nucleotide sequence: TGTGCCTGGAGTTTACTAGCGGAAACGGGGGAGCAGTTCTTC. It encodes CAWSLLAETGEQFF.

CDR3 coding DNA: TGCGCCAGCACCTCTGAACGAGCAGGGCAGTTCTTC. Amino acids: CASTSERAGQFF. The rearrangement uses TRBV5-1 and TRBJ2-1; D call uncertain. This CDR3 is built from 12 residues. V lost 6 bases and J lost 12, with 16 bases in between. CDR1 SGHRS and CDR2 YFSETQ come from the germline V gene.

The V gene is TRBV30, the J gene TRBJ2-7, with TRBD2 matching 10 bases. J lost 7 bases, V lost 4 bases, and 22 bases had no gene match. CDR3 length: 18 residues. Germline V gives CDR1 GTSNPN, CDR2 SVGIG (reference sequence). The CDR3 coding sequence is TGTGCCTGGAACGGACCAGGGCTAGCGGGAGTTGGTTCGGTAGAGCAGTACTTC. This sequence encodes CAWNGPGLAGVGSVEQYF.